This T cell receptor (beta chain) was sequenced during a study of blood T cell repertoires in COVID-19 (dated by TCRdb to about 2020). As for the study more broadly: Collaborator samples came from the United States, Italy and Spain and covered acute and convalescent phases of COVID-19. Deeply sampled blood TCRbeta repertoires from subjects exposed to, actively infected with, or recovered from COVID-19 were included in the dataset. Where available, HLA class I and class II types were obtained from metadata supplied by the sample provider rather than from assay-based typing. Sample metadata almost always included a de-identified subject ID, COVID-19 status, age in years and sex. Samples came from the ongoing ImmuneRACE study (first 160 participants) plus 1,254 subjects from 6 global collaborators. The material from the prospective study consisted of cDNA or gDNA derived from T cells, B-cell-depleted T cells, or PBMCs. A freely available public database, intended as a resource for researchers studying the immune response to SARS-CoV-2, is where the repertoires were released.

Findings and caveats that apply to the study as a whole: The quantity of clinical and demographic metadata differed by source and by participant and was supplied without curation.

TCRbeta CDR3 regions were amplified from genomic DNA by means of the immunoSEQ Assay, a bias-controlled multiplex PCR. From the authors' description of their analysis: Nucleated cell counts per sample were estimated from amplification of reference gene primers within the assay. To quantify the absolute abundance of each unique TCRbeta CDR3 rearrangement, sequence reads were collapsed and filtered. For each sample, productive Simpson clonality was calculated as the square root of Simpson's diversity index across productive rearrangements. TCRdb provides this immuneACCESS table in a form limited to in-frame rearrangements. Some clones are lacking; in checked studies, under half of them reflect an unresolved V gene, and why the rest are absent is not known. V, J and clone size are taken as reported in that table, and D and trimming were inferred from the DNA itself. In all, the sample holds 150,000 to 200,000 clones, and 80% of those were seen once. The ten largest clones represent nearly 3.5% of the sample.

Worth noting for this clone: The antigen it recognizes is unknown. No much larger clone is present one base from it, and per-base qualities are unavailable.

Participants in the prospective study were enrolled through a virtual design, were aged roughly 18 to 100 years, and lived in approximately 25 United States geographic areas. In the prospective study, cohorts were assigned on the basis of participant-reported clinical history obtained from a screening survey and a study questionnaire. Recovered participants in ImmuneRACE Cohort 3 were defined by two consecutive negative NP/OP PCR tests, clearance by a healthcare professional, or resolution of symptoms. Mobile phlebotomists in the prospective study collected whole blood, serum and a nasopharyngeal or oropharyngeal swab from every participant. Over an approximately 2-month period, participants in the prospective study had the option of providing additional blood draws and questionnaires. Prospective study blood samples were shipped either frozen or at room temperature before DNA extraction. Including cysteine and phenylalanine, the CDR3 has 13 amino acids. Only the CDR3 region is kept as DNA, spanning 39 bases read in frame from base 1. Here V drops 2 bases and J drops 4 bases, and the junction holds 1 base not matched to any gene. CDR1 is given as MNHNS and CDR2 as SASEGT, both from the germline V gene.

Recombination connected TRBV6-1 to TRBJ1-2; TRBD1 lines up with 7 middle nucleotides. What was sequenced was PBMCs or T cells enriched from blood (not recorded which). The sequence was obtained from an older woman who had recovered from COVID-19. For the CDR3, the sequence is CASSERTGYGYTF. The nucleotides are TGTGCCAGCAGTGAAAGGACAGGCTATGGCTACACCTTC.